This entry concerns a single T cell receptor beta chain. The antigen is undetermined. A second 7 to 11 cycle PCR used barcoded and J-beta primers. MiXCR, run by TCRdb on the 5' RACE reads, gives a single entry per CDR3 protein. The sample has hundreds of thousands of distinct CDR3 sequences; roughly 50% are singletons. This specimen belongs to a study of blood T cells in healthy people across ages. General study results and limits: Total diversity from one million sequenced T cells was likely underestimated. CMV status of donors was unknown, possibly confounding expanded clonotype changes. Researchers said unsorted PBMCs prevented a conclusive naive versus antigen-experienced comparison.

Sequences were obtained from blood. This receptor was identified in a man aged 25-40 years in good health.

CDR3 DNA: TGTGCCAGCAGTTCATCCGGGACATTAAACACTGAAGCTTTCTTT. Its translation is CASSSSGTLNTEAFF. The gene calls are TRBV28 and TRBJ1-1; maybe TRBD1 (6 bases). V was trimmed by 4 bases and J by 2 bases, leaving 14 bases between them. Looked up from germline, CDR1 is MDHEN and CDR2 is SYDVKM. The CDR3 consists of 15 residues.